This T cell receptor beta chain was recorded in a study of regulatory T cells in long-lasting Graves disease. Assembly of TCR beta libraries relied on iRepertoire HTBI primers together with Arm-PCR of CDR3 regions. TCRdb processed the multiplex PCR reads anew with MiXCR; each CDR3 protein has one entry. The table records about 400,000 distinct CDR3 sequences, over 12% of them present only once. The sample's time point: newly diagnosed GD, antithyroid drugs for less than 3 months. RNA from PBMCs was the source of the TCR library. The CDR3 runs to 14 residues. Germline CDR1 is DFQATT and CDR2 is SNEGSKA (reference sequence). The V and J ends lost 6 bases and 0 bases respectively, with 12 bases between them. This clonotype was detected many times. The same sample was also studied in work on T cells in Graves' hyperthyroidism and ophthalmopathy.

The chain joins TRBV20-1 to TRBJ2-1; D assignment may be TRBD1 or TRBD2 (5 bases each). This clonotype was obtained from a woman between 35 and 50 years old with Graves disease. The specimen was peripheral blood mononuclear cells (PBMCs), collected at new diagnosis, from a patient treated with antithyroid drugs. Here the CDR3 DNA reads TGCAGTGCCCTCGGGGCTTCCTCCTACAATGAGCAGTTCTTC. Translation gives CSALGASSYNEQFF.